Listed below are T cell receptor beta chains from one sample, sequenced in a study of blood T cell repertoires in COVID-19. Some clones are missing from TCRdb's copy, which holds only in-frame ones; the method was immunoSEQ multiplex PCR. Counted here are 99,000 or so clones, about 83% occurring once; the ten biggest clones make up 1.5% to 2.5%. Sample: peripheral blood. The receptors were gathered from a man aged 70 or older with active or convalescent COVID-19. Each CDR3 is given with its conserved first and last residue. A D gene is named only where the DNA matches it firmly. Only some rows state a clone size, as once, few, many or a class for expanded clones.

abundance: NA
d_gene: NA
j_gene: TRBJ1-2
v_gene: TRBV19
CDR3nt: TGTGCCACTAACCCTGGAACAGCCCTTGGTTATGGCTACACCTTC
CDR3aa: CATNPGTALGYGYTF

abundance: once
d_gene: NA
j_gene: TRBJ1-2
v_gene: TRBV24-1
CDR3nt: TGTGCCACCAGTGACCAGAGGGGGGGAAGGGACTATGGCTACACCTTC
CDR3aa: CATSDQRGGRDYGYTF

abundance: NA
d_gene: NA
j_gene: TRBJ1-2
v_gene: TRBV28
CDR3nt: TGTGCCAGCAGGTCTACAGGGATAGTTTTTGGCTACACCTTC
CDR3aa: CASRSTGIVFGYTF

abundance: NA
d_gene: NA
j_gene: TRBJ2-3
v_gene: TRBV5-1
CDR3nt: TGCGCCAGCAGCTTGGTAGTCTCCTCAGATACGCAGTATTTT
CDR3aa: CASSLVVSSDTQYF

abundance: once
d_gene: NA
j_gene: TRBJ1-5
v_gene: TRBV6-5
CDR3nt: TGTGCCAGCAACGAACGGGGGTTTAGCAATCAGCCCCAGCATTTT
CDR3aa: CASNERGFSNQPQHF

abundance: NA
d_gene: NA
j_gene: TRBJ1-2
v_gene: TRBV5-1
CDR3nt: TGCGCCAGCAGCTTGGAACGGGGGAACTATGGCTACACCTTC
CDR3aa: CASSLERGNYGYTF

abundance: NA
d_gene: TRBD1
j_gene: TRBJ1-6
v_gene: TRBV9
CDR3nt: TGTGCCAGCAGCGTCAGGGGGTATAATTCACCCCTCCACTTT
CDR3aa: CASSVRGYNSPLHF

abundance: once
d_gene: NA
j_gene: TRBJ1-2
v_gene: TRBV29-1
CDR3nt: TGCAGCGTTGTTGGGGCAATGGATGGGGATAACTATGGCTACACCTTC
CDR3aa: CSVVGAMDGDNYGYTF

abundance: NA
d_gene: TRBD1
j_gene: TRBJ2-1
v_gene: TRBV5-4
CDR3nt: TGTGCCAGCAACAGAGGACAGGCCGACTACAATGAGCAGTTCTTC
CDR3aa: CASNRGQADYNEQFF

abundance: NA
d_gene: TRBD2
j_gene: TRBJ2-1
v_gene: TRBV12-3/TRBV12-4
CDR3nt: TGTGCCAGCAGTTTAGCGGGACTAGCGGAGCAGTTCTTC
CDR3aa: CASSLAGLAEQFF

abundance: NA
d_gene: TRBD2
j_gene: TRBJ2-1
v_gene: TRBV7-2
CDR3nt: TGTGCCAGCAGCTTAGATATAGCGGGGGGCCACAATGAGCAGTTCTTC
CDR3aa: CASSLDIAGGHNEQFF

abundance: NA
d_gene: NA
j_gene: TRBJ1-2
v_gene: TRBV5-4
CDR3nt: TGTGCCAGCAGCCCAGACAGTACTAACTATGGCTACACCTTC
CDR3aa: CASSPDSTNYGYTF

abundance: few
d_gene: TRBD2
j_gene: TRBJ2-5
v_gene: TRBV6-5
CDR3nt: TGTGCCAGCATTCTCCAGGGAGGGTTGGAGACCCAGTACTTC
CDR3aa: CASILQGGLETQYF

abundance: NA
d_gene: NA
j_gene: TRBJ1-3
v_gene: TRBV29-1
CDR3nt: TGCAGCGCCGAGGTAGGCGGGGGAGCGACTGGAAACACCATATATTTT
CDR3aa: CSAEVGGGATGNTIYF

abundance: NA
d_gene: NA
j_gene: TRBJ1-1
v_gene: TRBV18
CDR3nt: TGTGCCAGCTCATACCTACAGGGAGTGACTGAAGCTTTCTTT
CDR3aa: CASSYLQGVTEAFF

abundance: NA
d_gene: NA
j_gene: TRBJ1-1
v_gene: TRBV6-2/TRBV6-3
CDR3nt: TGTGCCAGCAGCCCTTCACCGGGACAACTGAACACTGAAGCTTTCTTT
CDR3aa: CASSPSPGQLNTEAFF

abundance: once
d_gene: TRBD1
j_gene: TRBJ2-5
v_gene: TRBV5-4
CDR3nt: TGTGCCAGCAGCTTGGGGGGGACAGGGACCGGGGAGACCCAGTACTTC
CDR3aa: CASSLGGTGTGETQYF

abundance: NA
d_gene: TRBD2
j_gene: TRBJ2-2
v_gene: TRBV9
CDR3nt: TGTGCCAGCAGCCTTTCCGCGGGGGATTCCGGGGAGCTGTTTTTT
CDR3aa: CASSLSAGDSGELFF

abundance: NA
d_gene: TRBD1
j_gene: TRBJ1-1
v_gene: TRBV18
CDR3nt: TGTGCCAGCTCACCACGGCTAGGGGGCACGAACACTGAAGCTTTCTTT
CDR3aa: CASSPRLGGTNTEAFF

abundance: NA
d_gene: TRBD1
j_gene: TRBJ1-5
v_gene: TRBV19
CDR3nt: TGTGCCAGTAGTATCGGACAGGGAGGCAATCAGCCCCAGCATTTT
CDR3aa: CASSIGQGGNQPQHF

abundance: NA
d_gene: NA
j_gene: TRBJ2-2
v_gene: TRBV5-8
CDR3nt: TGTGCCAGCAGCTGGGGGAGCGGGACAAAGAACACCGGGGAGCTGTTTTTT
CDR3aa: CASSWGSGTKNTGELFF

abundance: NA
d_gene: TRBD1
j_gene: TRBJ1-3
v_gene: TRBV3-1/TRBV3-2
CDR3nt: TGTGCCAGCAGCCTACAGGGGGCGAGGGGAAACACCATATATTTT
CDR3aa: CASSLQGARGNTIYF

abundance: NA
d_gene: NA
j_gene: TRBJ2-3
v_gene: TRBV3-1/TRBV3-2
CDR3nt: TGTGCCAGCAGCCTACGGGGGGCCACAGATACGCAGTATTTT
CDR3aa: CASSLRGATDTQYF

abundance: NA
d_gene: NA
j_gene: TRBJ1-1
v_gene: TRBV5-1
CDR3nt: TGCGCCAGCAGCTTTAGCCGGGTGCGGAACACTGAAGCTTTCTTT
CDR3aa: CASSFSRVRNTEAFF

abundance: NA
d_gene: TRBD1
j_gene: TRBJ1-1
v_gene: TRBV28
CDR3nt: TGTGCCAGCACCCCCCGACGGGGACAGGGTACTGAAGCTTTCTTT
CDR3aa: CASTPRRGQGTEAFF

abundance: NA
d_gene: NA
j_gene: TRBJ1-4
v_gene: TRBV2
CDR3nt: TGTGCCAGCAGTCGACAGCCCTCAACTAATGAAAAACTGTTTTTT
CDR3aa: CASSRQPSTNEKLFF

abundance: NA
d_gene: NA
j_gene: TRBJ2-1
v_gene: TRBV3-1/TRBV3-2
CDR3nt: TGTGCCAGCAGCCTTTCGGGGAATGAGCAGTTCTTC
CDR3aa: CASSLSGNEQFF

abundance: NA
d_gene: TRBD2
j_gene: TRBJ2-5
v_gene: TRBV6-2/TRBV6-3
CDR3nt: TGTGCCAGCAGTTACATTGGACTAGCGGGGGAGGAGACCCAGTACTTC
CDR3aa: CASSYIGLAGEETQYF

abundance: NA
d_gene: TRBD2
j_gene: TRBJ2-1
v_gene: TRBV5-1
CDR3nt: TGCGCCAGCAGCCCGACTAGCGGGGGGCCATACAATGAGCAGTTCTTC
CDR3aa: CASSPTSGGPYNEQFF

abundance: NA
d_gene: TRBD1
j_gene: TRBJ2-2
v_gene: TRBV18
CDR3nt: TGTGCCAGCTCACCACAGGGGGACAGGTCCGGGGAGCTGTTTTTT
CDR3aa: CASSPQGDRSGELFF

abundance: NA
d_gene: TRBD1
j_gene: TRBJ1-1
v_gene: TRBV7-9
CDR3nt: TGTGCCAGCAGCTCTCCGGGACAGATGAACACTGAAGCTTTCTTT
CDR3aa: CASSSPGQMNTEAFF

abundance: NA
d_gene: TRBD2
j_gene: TRBJ2-5
v_gene: TRBV7-2
CDR3nt: TGTGCCAGCAGCTTAGTCTGGACTAGCGGGGGTAAAGAGACCCAGTACTTC
CDR3aa: CASSLVWTSGGKETQYF

abundance: NA
d_gene: NA
j_gene: TRBJ2-3
v_gene: TRBV5-1
CDR3nt: TGCGCCAGCAGCTTCACAGGGTACCTCACAGATACGCAGTATTTT
CDR3aa: CASSFTGYLTDTQYF

abundance: NA
d_gene: TRBD2
j_gene: TRBJ2-1
v_gene: TRBV6-4
CDR3nt: TGTGCCAGCAGCCTTTTCGGGGGGGTGTCCAATGAGCAGTTCTTC
CDR3aa: CASSLFGGVSNEQFF

abundance: NA
d_gene: TRBD1
j_gene: TRBJ2-3
v_gene: TRBV12-5
CDR3nt: TGTGCTAGTTCGCCGGGACAGGGATCCGCAGATACGCAGTATTTT
CDR3aa: CASSPGQGSADTQYF

abundance: few
d_gene: NA
j_gene: TRBJ2-6
v_gene: TRBV2
CDR3nt: TGTGCCAGCAGTGGGGAGGCAGGGGCCAACGTCCTGACTTTC
CDR3aa: CASSGEAGANVLTF

abundance: NA
d_gene: NA
j_gene: TRBJ1-6
v_gene: TRBV27
CDR3nt: TGTGCCAGCAGTTTCGGACAGCAGAGCTCCTATAATTCACCCCTCCACTTT
CDR3aa: CASSFGQQSSYNSPLHF

abundance: once
d_gene: NA
j_gene: TRBJ1-5
v_gene: TRBV28
CDR3nt: TGTGCCAGCACCTACCCGCCACAGGGTCCCCGGGGCAATCAGCCCCAGCATTTT
CDR3aa: CASTYPPQGPRGNQPQHF

abundance: NA
d_gene: TRBD2
j_gene: TRBJ2-3
v_gene: TRBV5-4
CDR3nt: TGTGCCAGCAGCCGAAGCGGGGGGGCCTTTACAGATACGCAGTATTTT
CDR3aa: CASSRSGGAFTDTQYF

abundance: NA
d_gene: NA
j_gene: TRBJ2-1
v_gene: TRBV10-3
CDR3nt: TGTGCCATCAGGAAGACCCCGGACGGGACTTCCGATGAGCAGTTCTTC
CDR3aa: CAIRKTPDGTSDEQFF